One and the same sample provided the 28 T cell receptor beta chains below, sequenced in a study of glioma-infiltrating T cells after dendritic cell vaccination. Time point indicated: after dendritic cell vaccination, including at tumor progression/relapse. TCRdb's copy holds only in-frame clones and misses some; the assay was immunoSEQ multiplex PCR. The table lists 75,000 to 85,000 clones, around 90% of them singletons. This specimen consisted of blood, obtained after dendritic cell vaccination. All receptors derive from a human donor with glioblastoma.

The chain joins TRBV19 to TRBJ1-5; D is possibly TRBD1 (5 bases). This CDR3 spans 13 amino acids. V was pared by 6 bases and J by 6 bases, with 12 bases between. Germline CDR1 is LNHDA and CDR2 is SQIVND (reference sequence). The CDR3 here is CASSTWGVQPQHF. The CDR3 bases are TGTGCCAGTAGCACCTGGGGGGTTCAGCCCCAGCATTTT.

The V and J genes are TRBV19 and TRBJ2-4, with 12 bases fitting TRBD2. Germline V gives CDR1 LNHDA, CDR2 SQIVND (reference sequence). The CDR3 runs 17 residues. J was trimmed by 0 bases and V by 8 bases; bases with no gene match: 8. CDR3 DNA sequence: TGTGCCAGTCTACCTAGCGGGAGGGCCGGAGCCAAAAACATTCAGTACTTC. The encoded protein is CASLPSGRAGAKNIQYF.

This rearrangement joins TRBV9 to TRBJ2-5; 9 bases map to TRBD2. Germline CDR1 reads SGDLS; CDR2 reads YYNGEE. CDR3 size: 17 residues. Unmatched junction bases numbered 10, after V lost 0 bases and J lost 4 bases. CDR3 nucleotide sequence: TGTGCCAGCAGCGTAGCGGGTGGGCTAGCGGGGTCAGAGACCCAGTACTTC. Its protein is CASSVAGGLAGSETQYF.

The V gene is TRBV9, the J gene TRBJ2-5; 9 nucleotides align to TRBD2. The CDR3 spans 16 residues. Germline CDR1 reads SGDLS; CDR2 reads YYNGEE. V was pared by 3 bases and J by 4 bases, with 10 bases of the junction left unmatched. The CDR3 DNA is TGTGCCAGCAGCGCGTCCTTAGCGGGAGTGATAGAGACCCAGTACTTC. It encodes CASSASLAGVIETQYF. The entire variable domain, with the rest obtained from reference TRBV9 and TRBJ2-5, is as follows: DSGVTQTPKHLITATGQRVTLRCSPRSGDLSVYWYQQSLDQGLQFLIQYYNGEERAKGNILERFSAQQFPDLHSELNLSSLELGDSALYFCASSASLAGVIETQYFGPGTRLLVL.

This chain uses TRBV7-8 with TRBJ2-7, with a possible D match to TRBD2 (6 bases). The germline CDR1 and CDR2 sequences are SGHVS and FQNEAQ. Trimming pared 2 bases from V and 6 bases from J, leaving 14 bases between. The CDR3 contains 14 residues. The CDR3 nucleotides read TGTGCCAGCAGCTTATGGGACTCCGACGGCGAGCAGTACTTC. Translated: CASSLWDSDGEQYF.

The chain recombines TRBV2 with TRBJ2-3; the match to TRBD2 covers 8 bases. Germline values: CDR1 SNHLY, CDR2 FYNNEI. The CDR3 is 13 amino acids. With 2 bases clipped from V and 5 bases from J, the junction kept 0 bases outside the gene matches. The CDR3 nucleotides are TGTGCCAGCAGTGAACTAGCGGGAGATACGCAGTATTTT. Its translation: CASSELAGDTQYF.

V and J are TRBV18 and TRBJ2-7, with 8 bases matching TRBD2. The V and J ends lost 2 bases and 5 bases, in that order; junction bases with no gene match: 5. Germline-derived CDR1 and CDR2 are KGHSH and LQKENI. CDR3 length equals 14 residues. CDR3 amino acids: CASSPGAGVNEQYF. The CDR3 nucleotides are TGTGCCAGCTCACCAGGAGCGGGAGTCAACGAGCAGTACTTC.

CDR3 region: CATTADRTTNYGYTF. CDR3 coding DNA: TGTGCCACCACCGCTGACAGGACCACTAACTATGGCTACACCTTC. The chain recombines TRBV15 with TRBJ1-2, with D possibly matching TRBD1 (6 bases). The V end lost 7 bases, the J end lost 0 bases, and 15 bases lay between the germline ends. Germline CDR1 is LNHNV and CDR2 is YYDKDF (reference sequence). This CDR3 comprises 15 residues. The entire variable domain, with the rest obtained from reference TRBV15 and TRBJ1-2, is as follows: DAMVIQNPRYQVTQFGKPVTLSCSQTLNHNVMYWYQQKSSQAPKLLFHYYDKDFNNEADTPDNFQSRRPNTSFCFLDIRSPGLGDTAMYLCATTADRTTNYGYTFGSGTRLTVV.

The chain has TRBV6-5 and TRBJ2-7; D not resolved. The V gene's germline CDR1 is MNHEY and CDR2 SVGAGI. The CDR3 length is 13 residues. Trimming shortened V by 6 bases and J by 7 bases, and 16 bases separated the two germline ends. The CDR3 nucleotides read TGTGCCAGCAGCCCGCTCTTTTTGGCAGAGCAGTACTTC. Residues: CASSPLFLAEQYF.

Only a few counts were recorded for this clone. The rearrangement uses TRBV28 and TRBJ2-3; D is perhaps TRBD1 (5 bases). This CDR3 is 11 amino acids long. The V end lost 5 bases, the J end lost 6 bases, and 6 bases lay between the germline ends. Germline V lookup: CDR1 MDHEN, CDR2 SYDVKM. CDR3 residues: CASSRQDTQYF. The CDR3, as DNA: TGTGCCAGCAGTCGACAGGATACGCAGTATTTT.

This chain uses TRBV4-3 with TRBJ2-1; 8 bases match TRBD2. The CDR3 loop spans 18 amino acids. CDR1 and CDR2 (germline): LGHNA, YSLEER. The ends lost 0 bases at V and 6 bases at J; junction bases unmatched: 13. The CDR3 DNA follows: TGCGCCAGCAGCCAAGATAGGAGCGGGATAGCGGGAAGCAATGAGCAGTTCTTC. This translates into CASSQDRSGIAGSNEQFF.

The genes are TRBV25-1 and TRBJ2-1; 13 nucleotides match TRBD2. Germline trimming cut 4 bases from V and 3 bases from J; bases unmatched to any gene: 6. The CDR3 is 17 amino acids. Germline values: CDR1 MGHDK, CDR2 SYGVNS. CDR3 bases: TGTGCCAGCAGTGGACTTACTAGCGGGAGGGACTACAATGAGCAGTTCTTC. Translation gives CASSGLTSGRDYNEQFF.

V usage is TRBV11-2 and J usage is TRBJ1-1; the D is unclear. Germline CDR1 and CDR2: SGHAT and FQNNGV. The CDR3 has 12 residues. Trimming pared 3 bases from V and 3 bases from J, leaving 5 bases between. For the CDR3, the DNA is TGTGCCAGCAGCTTCCTGTACACTGAAGCTTTCTTT. This sequence encodes CASSFLYTEAFF. The full variable domain, its missing parts supplied by reference TRBV11-2 and TRBJ1-1, is EAGVAQSPRYKIIEKRQSVAFWCNPISGHATLYWYQQILGQGPKLLIQFQNNGVVDDSQLPKDRFSAERLKGVDSTLKIQPAKLEDSAVYLCASSFLYTEAFFGQGTRLTVV.

This clone was detected once. The chain uses TRBV2 and TRBJ1-2; 7 nucleotides agree with TRBD1. From germline, CDR1 is SNHLY and CDR2 FYNNEI. V lost 6 bases to trimming and J lost 4 bases; unmatched junction nucleotides: 8. The CDR3 is 14 residues long. DNA of the CDR3: TGTGCCAGCAGCCGGGACAGTGACCCCTATGGCTACACCTTC. Translated: CASSRDSDPYGYTF. The variable domain in full, with the rest retrieved from reference TRBV2 and TRBJ1-2, is EPEVTQTPSHQVTQMGQEVILRCVPISNHLYFYWYRQILGQKVEFLVSFYNNEISEKSEIFDDQFSVERPDGSNFTLKIRSTKLEDSAMYFCASSRDSDPYGYTFGSGTRLTVV.

The V and J genes are TRBV7-6 and TRBJ1-1, with TRBD1 identical over 7 bases. The V gene's germline CDR1 is SGHVS and CDR2 FNYEAQ. V shed 5 bases, J shed 4 bases, and the junction held 4 bases outside the gene matches. The CDR3 consists of 13 residues. CDR3 residues: CASSADRVTEAFF. CDR3 DNA sequence: TGTGCCAGCAGCGCCGACAGGGTCACTGAAGCTTTCTTT. Supplemented by reference TRBV7-6 and TRBJ1-1, the full variable domain reads GAGVSQSPRYKVTKRGQDVALRCDPISGHVSLYWYRQALGQGPEFLTYFNYEAQQDKSGLPNDRFSAERPEGSISTLTIQRTEQRDSAMYRCASSADRVTEAFFGQGTRLTVV.

The V gene is TRBV10-3, the J gene TRBJ2-4, with a possible D match to TRBD2 (6 bases). V shed 6 bases and J shed 8 bases, with 17 bases lying between them. Germline assignment: CDR1 ENHRY and CDR2 SYGVKD. This CDR3 contains 14 residues. The CDR3 here is CAISGGRDLDIQYF. CDR3 sequence (DNA): TGTGCCATCAGCGGGGGTAGGGATTTGGACATTCAGTACTTC.

For the CDR3, the DNA is TGTGCCAGCAGCGCCGGGACCAGGGGGCCCCAGCATTTT. As protein: CASSAGTRGPQHF. V usage is TRBV5-6 and J usage is TRBJ1-5; possibly TRBD1 for D (6 bases). This CDR3 comprises 13 residues. V lost 4 bases, J lost 9 bases, and 14 bases lay in between. Germline CDR1 reads SGHDT; CDR2 reads YYEEEE.

The chain is built from TRBV5-1 and TRBJ2-7; D possibly corresponds to TRBD1 (6 bases). This CDR3 region has 15 residues. From germline, CDR1 is SGHRS and CDR2 YFSETQ. V lost 0 bases, J lost 2 bases, and 12 bases lay in between. The CDR3 nucleotides are TGCGCCAGCAGCTTGGGTCAGGGGATGCCCTACGAGCAGTACTTC. Translated, it gives CASSLGQGMPYEQYF.

This clone was picked up a small number of times. The chain has TRBV2 and TRBJ2-3; 11 bases match TRBD2. V shed 8 bases, J shed 0 bases, and the junction held 13 bases outside the gene matches. Germline V lookup: CDR1 SNHLY, CDR2 FYNNEI. The CDR3 spans 18 residues. Here the CDR3 reads CASRSSGRGLLSTDTQYF. CDR3 nucleotide sequence: TGTGCCAGCCGAAGTAGCGGGAGGGGCCTCCTTAGCACAGATACGCAGTATTTT. The full variable domain, rest sourced from reference TRBV2 and TRBJ2-3, is EPEVTQTPSHQVTQMGQEVILRCVPISNHLYFYWYRQILGQKVEFLVSFYNNEISEKSEIFDDQFSVERPDGSNFTLKIRSTKLEDSAMYFCASRSSGRGLLSTDTQYFGPGTRLTVL.

The chain has TRBV10-2 and TRBJ1-5, with 10 bases lining up with TRBD1. The germline gives CDR1 WSHSY, CDR2 SAAADI. The V gene end was trimmed by 6 bases and the J gene end by 4 bases; junction bases not matched to a gene: 3. The CDR3 sequence is 14 residues long. The CDR3 sequence: CASSWTGGNQPQHF. The CDR3 region has the DNA TGCGCCAGCAGCTGGACAGGGGGGAATCAGCCCCAGCATTTT.

This chain links TRBV1 with TRBJ2-2; whether TRBD2, the table's D call, matches the DNA was not checked. TRBV1 is noted as a pseudogene. The CDR3 sequence is 16 residues long. Here the CDR3 DNA reads TGCACCAGCAGCCCTCCGGGACTAGTTTGGACCGGGGAGCTGTTTTTT. This gives the protein CTSSPPGLVWTGELFF.

J is TRBJ2-1 and V is TRBV18, with D possibly matching TRBD2 (6 bases). V dropped 5 bases and J dropped 2 bases, with 10 bases sitting between them. CDR3 length: 14 residues. Germline V CDR1 and CDR2: KGHSH, LQKENI. CDR3 coding DNA: TGTGCCAGCTCAGAGGCGGGAACCTACAATGAGCAGTTCTTC. Amino acids: CASSEAGTYNEQFF.

The chain is built from TRBV19 and TRBJ2-7; 13 bases agree with TRBD2. The CDR3 is made up of 15 amino acids. The V gene's germline CDR1 is LNHDA and CDR2 SQIVND (reference sequence). With V trimmed by 6 bases and J by 3 bases, 5 bases remained unmatched. The CDR3 loop is CASRRGLAGYYEQYF. The CDR3 coding sequence is TGTGCCAGTAGAAGGGGACTAGCGGGGTACTACGAGCAGTACTTC.

Worth noting for this clone: The same CDR3 can be traced to other DNA sequences in this sample. This chain uses TRBV7-2 with TRBJ2-3, with TRBD2 matching 8 bases. Germline V gene lookup returns CDR1 SGHTA and CDR2 FQGNSA. The trim removed 1 base at V and 1 base at J, leaving 1 base unmatched. There are 15 residues in the CDR3. As DNA, the CDR3 is TGTGCCAGCAGCTTAGGGCGGGGGGGCACAGATACGCAGTATTTT. It encodes CASSLGRGGTDTQYF.

This clone was counted between two and nine times. The chain is built from TRBV6-5 and TRBJ2-5, with 7 bases that match TRBD1. This CDR3 contains 14 residues. J was trimmed by 9 bases and V by 6 bases; bases with no gene match: 13. Germline V gene sequence: CDR1 MNHEY, CDR2 SVGAGI. The CDR3 coding sequence is TGTGCCAGCAGAGGATGGACAGGCTTAGGGGCCCAGTACTTC. Translated, it gives CASRGWTGLGAQYF.

The chain employs TRBV27 and TRBJ1-1; D is possibly TRBD1 (6 bases). V lost 5 bases, J lost 3 bases, and 19 bases lay in between. The CDR3 sequence is 16 residues long. CDR1 and CDR2 from the germline V gene are MNHEY and SMNVEV (reference sequence). The DNA for the CDR3 is TGTGCCAGCAGTCCGACGATAACCCCAGGGGACACTGAAGCTTTCTTT. Translating it yields CASSPTITPGDTEAFF.

The chain links TRBV6-1 to TRBJ1-1, with 10 nucleotides matching TRBD1. The CDR3 length is 14 residues. The V and J ends lost 5 bases and 4 bases, in that order; junction bases with no gene match: 4. Germline CDR1 is MNHNS and CDR2 is SASEGT. CDR3 bases: TGTGCCAGCAGTCCGACAGGGGGCGTCACTGAAGCTTTCTTT. Amino acid sequence: CASSPTGGVTEAFF.

This chain links TRBV15 with TRBJ2-1, with 9 bases aligning to TRBD2. V lost 0 bases to trimming and J lost 10 bases; unmatched junction nucleotides: 10. The CDR3 is made up of 16 amino acids. Germline CDR1 and CDR2: LNHNV and YYDKDF (reference sequence). CDR3 residues: CATSREGGRARQEQFF. CDR3 bases: TGTGCCACCAGCAGAGAAGGCGGGAGGGCCAGGCAGGAGCAGTTCTTC.